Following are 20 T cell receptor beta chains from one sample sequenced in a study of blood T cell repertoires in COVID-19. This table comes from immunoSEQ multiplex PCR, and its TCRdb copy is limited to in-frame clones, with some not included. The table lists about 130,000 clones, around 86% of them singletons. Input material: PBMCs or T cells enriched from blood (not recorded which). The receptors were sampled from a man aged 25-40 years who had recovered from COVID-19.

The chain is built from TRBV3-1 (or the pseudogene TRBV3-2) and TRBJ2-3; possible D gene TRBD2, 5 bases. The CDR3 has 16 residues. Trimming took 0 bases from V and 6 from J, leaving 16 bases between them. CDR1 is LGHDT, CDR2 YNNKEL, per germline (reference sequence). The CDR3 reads CASSQEPGFGKDTQYF. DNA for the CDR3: TGTGCCAGCAGCCAAGAGCCGGGGTTCGGTAAGGATACGCAGTATTTT.

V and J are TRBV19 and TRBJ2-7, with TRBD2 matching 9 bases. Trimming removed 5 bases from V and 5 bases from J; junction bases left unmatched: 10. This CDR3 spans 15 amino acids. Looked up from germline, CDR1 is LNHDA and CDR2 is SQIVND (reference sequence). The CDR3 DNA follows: TGTGCCAGTAGTGATTATCCGGGACTAGCTGACGAGCAGTACTTC. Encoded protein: CASSDYPGLADEQYF. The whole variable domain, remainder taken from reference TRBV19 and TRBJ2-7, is DGGITQSPKYLFRKEGQNVTLSCEQNLNHDAMYWYRQDPGQGLRLIYYSQIVNDFQKGDIAEGYSVSREKKESFPLTVTSAQKNPTAFYLCASSDYPGLADEQYFGPGTRLTVT.

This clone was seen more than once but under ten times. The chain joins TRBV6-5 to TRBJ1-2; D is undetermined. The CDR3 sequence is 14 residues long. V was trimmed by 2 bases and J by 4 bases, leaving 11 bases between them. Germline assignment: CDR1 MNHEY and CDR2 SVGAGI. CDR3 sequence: CASSYGGSSYGYTF. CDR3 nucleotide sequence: TGTGCCAGCAGTTACGGTGGCAGTTCCTATGGCTACACCTTC.

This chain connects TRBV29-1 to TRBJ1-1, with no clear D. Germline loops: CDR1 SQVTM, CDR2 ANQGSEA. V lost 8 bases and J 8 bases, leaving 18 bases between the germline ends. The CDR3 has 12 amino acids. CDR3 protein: CSPTAAGGEAFF. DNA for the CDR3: TGCAGCCCTACAGCTGCGGGTGGCGAAGCTTTCTTT.

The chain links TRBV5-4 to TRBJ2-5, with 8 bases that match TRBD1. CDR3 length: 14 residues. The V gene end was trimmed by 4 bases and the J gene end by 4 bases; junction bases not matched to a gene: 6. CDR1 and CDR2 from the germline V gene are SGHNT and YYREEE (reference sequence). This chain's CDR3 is CASSTGQGGETQYF. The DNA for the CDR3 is TGTGCCAGCAGCACCGGACAGGGTGGAGAGACCCAGTACTTC.

In DNA form, the CDR3 reads TGTGCCAGCAGTGACCAGGGTACTAATGAAAAACTGTTTTTT. The encoded protein is CASSDQGTNEKLFF. The rearrangement joins TRBV2 to TRBJ1-4, with D possibly being TRBD1 (5 bases). The ends were cut back, 3 bases at V and 2 bases at J, with 7 bases in the middle. Germline V gives CDR1 SNHLY, CDR2 FYNNEI. CDR3 length: 14 amino acids.

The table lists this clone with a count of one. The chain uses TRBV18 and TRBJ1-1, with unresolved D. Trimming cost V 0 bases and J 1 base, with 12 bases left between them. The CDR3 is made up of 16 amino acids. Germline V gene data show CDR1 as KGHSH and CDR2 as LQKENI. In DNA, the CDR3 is TGTGCCAGCTCACCACCGTATCGGGTCCAGAACACTGAAGCTTTCTTT. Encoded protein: CASSPPYRVQNTEAFF.

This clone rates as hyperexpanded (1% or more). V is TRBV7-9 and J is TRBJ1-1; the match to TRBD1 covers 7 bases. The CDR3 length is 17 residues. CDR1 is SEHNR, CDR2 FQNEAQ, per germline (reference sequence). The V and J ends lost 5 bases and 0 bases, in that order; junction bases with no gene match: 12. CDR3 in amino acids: CASSHKGARDMNTEAFF. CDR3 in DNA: TGTGCCAGCAGCCACAAGGGGGCTCGGGACATGAACACTGAAGCTTTCTTT.

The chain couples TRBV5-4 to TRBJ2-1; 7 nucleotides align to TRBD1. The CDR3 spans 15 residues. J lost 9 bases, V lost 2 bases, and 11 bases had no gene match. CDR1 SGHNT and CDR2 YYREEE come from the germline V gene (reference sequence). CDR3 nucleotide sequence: TGTGCCAGCAGCTTAATAACCGGGACAGTGGGTGAGCAGTTCTTC. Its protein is CASSLITGTVGEQFF. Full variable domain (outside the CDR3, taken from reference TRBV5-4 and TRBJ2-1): ETGVTQSPTHLIKTRGQQVTLRCSSQSGHNTVSWYQQALGQGPQFIFQYYREEENGRGNFPPRFSGLQFPNYSSELNVNALELDDSALYLCASSLITGTVGEQFFGPGTRLTVL.

The CDR3 DNA reads as TGTGCCAGCAGTCCTAGCTTCTACAATGAGCAGTTCTTC. It codes for CASSPSFYNEQFF. The chain uses TRBV2 and TRBJ2-1, with D maybe TRBD2 (5 bases). The CDR3 has 13 amino acids. Per the germline V gene, CDR1 is SNHLY and CDR2 is FYNNEI. Trimming cost V 5 bases and J 3 bases, with 8 bases left between them.

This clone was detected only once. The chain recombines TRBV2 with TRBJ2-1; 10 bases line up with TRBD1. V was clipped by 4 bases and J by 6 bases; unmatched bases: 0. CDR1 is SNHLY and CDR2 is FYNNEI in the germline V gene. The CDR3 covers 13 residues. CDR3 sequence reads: CASSGDRGNEQFF. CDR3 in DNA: TGTGCCAGCAGTGGGGACAGGGGCAATGAGCAGTTCTTC.

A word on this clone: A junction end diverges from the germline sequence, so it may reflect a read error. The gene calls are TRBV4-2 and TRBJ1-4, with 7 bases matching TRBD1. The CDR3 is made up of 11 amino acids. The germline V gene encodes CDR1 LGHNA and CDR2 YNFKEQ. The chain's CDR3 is CASSQKQGLSF. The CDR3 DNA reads TGTGCCAGCAGCCAAAAACAGGGGCTTTCCTTT.

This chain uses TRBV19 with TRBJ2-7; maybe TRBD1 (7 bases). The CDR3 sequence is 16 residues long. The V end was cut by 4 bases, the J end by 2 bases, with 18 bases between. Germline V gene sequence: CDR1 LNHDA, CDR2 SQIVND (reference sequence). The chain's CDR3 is CASSTQDRDSPYEQYF. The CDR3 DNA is TGTGCCAGTAGTACCCAAGACAGGGACTCTCCCTACGAGCAGTACTTC.

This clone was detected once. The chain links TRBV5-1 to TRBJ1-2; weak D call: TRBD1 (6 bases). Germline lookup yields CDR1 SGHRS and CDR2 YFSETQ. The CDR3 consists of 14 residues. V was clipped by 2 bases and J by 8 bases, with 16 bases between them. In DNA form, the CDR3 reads TGCGCCAGCAGCTTATCACAGGGAGAATCGGGCTACACCTTC. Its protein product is CASSLSQGESGYTF.

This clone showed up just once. DNA for the CDR3: TGTGCCAGCAGTTACGGGGCAGTCTCTGGGGCCAACGTCCTGACTTTC. Its protein is CASSYGAVSGANVLTF. The gene calls are TRBV6-5 and TRBJ2-6, with D possibly being TRBD1 (5 bases). This CDR3 contains 16 residues. Trimming shortened V by 2 bases and J by 0 bases, and 8 bases separated the two germline ends. The germline V gene has CDR1 MNHEY and CDR2 SVGAGI.

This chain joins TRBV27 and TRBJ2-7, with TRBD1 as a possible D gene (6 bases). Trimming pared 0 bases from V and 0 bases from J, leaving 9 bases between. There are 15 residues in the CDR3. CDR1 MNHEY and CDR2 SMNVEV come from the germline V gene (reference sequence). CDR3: CASSLSTGFSYEQYF. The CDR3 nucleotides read TGTGCCAGCAGTTTATCGACAGGATTCTCCTACGAGCAGTACTTC.

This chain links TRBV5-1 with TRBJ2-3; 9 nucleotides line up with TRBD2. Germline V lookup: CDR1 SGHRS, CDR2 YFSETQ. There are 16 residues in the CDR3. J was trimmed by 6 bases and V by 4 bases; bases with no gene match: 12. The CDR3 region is CASSGTSGLSGDTQYF. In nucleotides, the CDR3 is TGCGCCAGCAGCGGTACTAGCGGGCTATCCGGGGATACGCAGTATTTT.

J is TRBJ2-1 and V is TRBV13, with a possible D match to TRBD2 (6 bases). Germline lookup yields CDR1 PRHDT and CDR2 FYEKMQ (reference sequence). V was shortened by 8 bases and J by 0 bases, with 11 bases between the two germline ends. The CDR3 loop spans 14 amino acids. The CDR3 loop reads CASREGLSYNEQFF. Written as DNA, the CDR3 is TGTGCCAGCCGTGAGGGACTCTCCTACAATGAGCAGTTCTTC.

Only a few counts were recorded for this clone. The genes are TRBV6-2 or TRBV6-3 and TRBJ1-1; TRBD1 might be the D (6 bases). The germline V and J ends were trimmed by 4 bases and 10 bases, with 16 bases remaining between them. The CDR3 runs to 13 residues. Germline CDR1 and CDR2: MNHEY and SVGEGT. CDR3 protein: CASSSLTQGIAFF. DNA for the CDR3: TGTGCCAGCAGTTCCCTCACCCAGGGGATAGCTTTCTTT.

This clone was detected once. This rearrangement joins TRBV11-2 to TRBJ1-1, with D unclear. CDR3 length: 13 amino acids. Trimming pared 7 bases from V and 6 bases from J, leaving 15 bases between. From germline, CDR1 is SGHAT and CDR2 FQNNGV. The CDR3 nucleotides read TGTGCCAGCAAAACGTATAGCTCAGCTGAAGCTTTCTTT. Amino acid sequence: CASKTYSSAEAFF.